The 4 T cell receptor beta chains in this list originate from one sample, sequenced in a study of control samples from healthy donors and cancer patients. Measured with immunoSEQ multiplex PCR; TCRdb has only the in-frame clones, and not every one. Seen here are 150,000 to 200,000 clones, around 89% observed once, and the top ten hold about 1.4%. The specimen sequenced was blood. The receptors were gathered from a woman aged 45-65 years in good health.

This clone was picked up a small number of times. This sequence joins TRBV9 and TRBJ2-3; perhaps TRBD2 as D (6 bases). The V end lost 3 bases, the J end lost 3 bases, and 17 bases lay between the germline ends. This CDR3 region has 16 residues. Germline-derived CDR1 and CDR2 are SGDLS and YYNGEE. CDR3 sequence: CASSGTGVEMTDTQYF. The CDR3 bases are TGTGCCAGCAGCGGAACGGGGGTTGAAATGACAGATACGCAGTATTTT.

V is TRBV4-2 and J is TRBJ1-5; weak D call: TRBD1 (5 bases). The V gene's germline CDR1 is LGHNA and CDR2 YNFKEQ. This CDR3 is built from 13 residues. The V gene lost 3 bases and the J gene lost 8 bases, with 11 bases spanning the gap. CDR3 protein: CASSQGGMEPQHF. In DNA form, the CDR3 reads TGTGCCAGCAGCCAGGGGGGAATGGAGCCCCAGCATTTT.

This clone was picked up one time. V is TRBV4-2 and J is TRBJ2-7, with a weak D call TRBD1 (6 bases). Germline assignment: CDR1 LGHNA and CDR2 YNFKEQ. CDR3 length: 14 residues. Trimming left V 5 bases short and J 0 bases short, with 11 bases between. CDR3 nucleotide sequence: TGTGCCAGCAGCAACCGGGACAACTCCTACGAGCAGTACTTC. Its protein product is CASSNRDNSYEQYF.

The gene calls are TRBV3-1 (or the pseudogene TRBV3-2) and TRBJ2-3; 12 positions match TRBD2. The CDR3 covers 16 residues. CDR1 and CDR2 (germline): LGHDT, YNNKEL (reference sequence). Trimming took 4 bases from V and 6 from J; bases not matched to a gene: 8. In nucleotides, the CDR3 is TGTGCCAGCAGCCGCGAACTAGCGGGGGGCCCGGATACGCAGTATTTT. Its protein is CASSRELAGGPDTQYF.